These 14 T cell receptor beta chains originate from one sample sequenced in a study of T cell changes during pregnancy in multiple sclerosis. The data were produced by immunoSEQ multiplex PCR, yet TCRdb's version contains in-frame clones alone and is incomplete. In the table there are about 84,000 clones, about 94% of which are singletons. The sample was peripheral blood, taken in the second trimester of pregnancy. These receptors all stem from a female donor in good health, enrolled as a control in a pregnancy study.

Only one count was recorded for this clone. V and J are TRBV29-1 and TRBJ2-3; possible D gene TRBD1, 6 bases. CDR3 length equals 14 residues. Germline values: CDR1 SQVTM, CDR2 ANQGSEA. V was clipped by 6 bases and J by 1 base, with 14 bases between them. CDR3: CSVFRDTGTDTQYF. The CDR3 DNA reads as TGCAGCGTGTTCCGGGACACTGGCACAGATACGCAGTATTTT.

About this clone: This sample also contains other DNA sequences that code for the same CDR3. The rearrangement links TRBV9 to TRBJ2-7; no clear D gene. The germline CDR1 and CDR2 sequences are SGDLS and YYNGEE. The CDR3 contains 14 residues. V lost 0 bases to trimming and J lost 0 bases, with 7 bases between them. CDR3 protein: CASSVGGFSYEQYF. The DNA of the CDR3 is TGTGCCAGCAGCGTAGGTGGCTTCTCCTACGAGCAGTACTTC.

This rearrangement joins TRBV2 to TRBJ2-1; D may be TRBD1 (5 bases). Deletions cut 4 bases from V and 0 bases from J, with 10 bases between. Germline V CDR1 and CDR2: SNHLY, FYNNEI. The CDR3 has 15 amino acids. The CDR3 protein is CASSVDRYSYNEQFF. CDR3 bases: TGTGCCAGCAGTGTAGACAGATACTCCTACAATGAGCAGTTCTTC.

The chain carries TRBV29-1 and TRBJ1-4; weak D call: TRBD1 (6 bases). Germline CDR1 SQVTM, CDR2 ANQGSEA. The CDR3 totals 13 residues. Trimming removed 6 bases from V and 2 bases from J, with 10 bases in between. The CDR3 protein is CSVRQATNEKLFF. CDR3 DNA sequence: TGCAGCGTGAGACAGGCGACTAATGAAAAACTGTTTTTT.

The chain is built from TRBV19 and TRBJ1-1; 9 bases line up with TRBD1. The CDR3 consists of 17 residues. From germline, CDR1 is LNHDA and CDR2 SQIVND (reference sequence). V lost 5 bases and J lost 11; bases outside the gene matches: 21. The CDR3 loop reads CASSVRPGTSIDRGAFF. CDR3 sequence (DNA): TGTGCCAGTAGTGTAAGACCCGGGACGTCGATTGACAGGGGGGCTTTCTTT.

The genes are TRBV11-1 and TRBJ2-3; a weak D match, TRBD2 (5 bases). Trimming took 6 bases from V and 0 from J, leaving 10 bases between them. CDR1 and CDR2 (germline): SGHAT, FQDESV (reference sequence). The CDR3 runs 14 residues. CDR3 residues: CASSNQRSTDTQYF. The DNA of the CDR3 is TGTGCCAGCAGTAATCAGCGGAGCACAGATACGCAGTATTTT.

V and J are TRBV6-5 and TRBJ2-7, with 7 bases aligning to TRBD1. CDR3 length equals 14 residues. Germline-derived CDR1 and CDR2 are MNHEY and SVGAGI. V shed 6 bases and J 0 bases; nucleotides not matched to a gene: 5. The CDR3 region has the DNA TGTGCCAGCAGGAACCGGGACAGCTCCTACGAGCAGTACTTC. Amino acids: CASRNRDSSYEQYF.

The chain has TRBV10-1 and TRBJ2-7; D is perhaps TRBD2 (6 bases). V was pared by 8 bases and J by 6 bases, with 23 bases between. Germline-derived CDR1 and CDR2 are WNHNN and SYGVQD (reference sequence). This CDR3 is 15 amino acids long. The CDR3 DNA sequence: TGCGCCAGCCGGAACACCCCCCGACTAGTTTCCGAGCAGTACTTC. Amino acids: CASRNTPRLVSEQYF.

CDR3 coding DNA: TGTGCCAGCAGCCTGGGACAGTTGCAAGAGACCCAGTACTTC. Translation: CASSLGQLQETQYF. The chain has TRBV28 and TRBJ2-5; 7 positions match TRBD1. The CDR3 loop spans 14 amino acids. The trim removed 6 bases at V and 2 bases at J, leaving 6 bases unmatched. The V gene's germline CDR1 is MDHEN and CDR2 SYDVKM.

The chain recombines TRBV28 with TRBJ2-1, with a possible D match to TRBD1 (5 bases). CDR1 and CDR2 from the germline V gene are MDHEN and SYDVKM. V gave up 1 base and J gave up 0 bases, with 13 bases separating them. The CDR3 contains 17 residues. The CDR3 DNA follows: TGTGCCAGCAGTTTATTTGGGGCCCAGAGCTCCTACAATGAGCAGTTCTTC. It encodes CASSLFGAQSSYNEQFF.

This clone occurred once. This rearrangement joins TRBV9 to TRBJ2-1, with a weak D call TRBD2 (6 bases). The ends were cut back, 3 bases at V and 10 bases at J, with 14 bases in the middle. The germline V gene has CDR1 SGDLS and CDR2 YYNGEE. The CDR3 loop spans 13 amino acids. This CDR3 is CASSGTVGREQFF. The CDR3 nucleotides read TGTGCCAGCAGCGGGACTGTCGGGAGAGAGCAGTTCTTC. Together with reference TRBV9 and TRBJ2-1, the CDR3 gives the full variable domain: DSGVTQTPKHLITATGQRVTLRCSPRSGDLSVYWYQQSLDQGLQFLIQYYNGEERAKGNILERFSAQQFPDLHSELNLSSLELGDSALYFCASSGTVGREQFFGPGTRLTVL.

V is TRBV2 and J is TRBJ2-1, with 7 bases identical to TRBD2. V lost 4 bases to trimming and J lost 5 bases; unmatched junction nucleotides: 8. This CDR3 has 15 residues. Germline values: CDR1 SNHLY, CDR2 FYNNEI. CDR3 residues: CASSGSLAANNEQFF. The CDR3 DNA reads as TGTGCCAGCAGTGGGAGTCTAGCGGCTAACAATGAGCAGTTCTTC.

The J gene is TRBJ1-1, the V gene TRBV2; D might be TRBD1 (6 bases). The germline CDR1 and CDR2 sequences are SNHLY and FYNNEI. The CDR3 extends over 12 amino acids. The V gene lost 8 bases and the J gene lost 4 bases, with 11 bases spanning the gap. The CDR3 loop is CASVGGRTEAFF. The CDR3, as DNA: TGTGCCAGCGTCGGGGGGCGCACTGAAGCTTTCTTT.

The chain combines TRBV13 with TRBJ2-7, with TRBD1 identical over 11 bases. J lost 2 bases, V lost 5 bases, and 11 bases had no gene match. This CDR3 contains 17 residues. Germline V lookup: CDR1 PRHDT, CDR2 FYEKMQ (reference sequence). The CDR3 DNA follows: TGTGCCAGCAGCCCACCTCGGACAGGGGGCGAAACCTACGAGCAGTACTTC. Translated: CASSPPRTGGETYEQYF.